These T cell receptor beta chains were read from a single sample in a study of metastatic and nonmetastatic thyroid tumors. Using MiXCR, TCRdb re-called clones from the PCR reads. The table shows just under 60,000 clones, with 15% to 20% occurring only once. The sequencing input was blood. Receptors were obtained from a male donor with papillary thyroid cancer or a benign thyroid nodule (not recorded which). Some clones in this sample may be carry-over from other donors' samples. Each CDR3 is given with its conserved first and last residue. Each record gives: D gene, clone size, J gene, CDR3 length, V gene, CDR3 protein, CDR3 DNA. The D gene is left open where the match is weak. Expanded clones are given a class, and other clones once, few, many or no size at all.

D: NA
size: few
J: TRBJ1-4
length: 11
V: TRBV19
CDR3: CASSIGTVVLF
DNA: TGTGCCAGTAGTATAGGGACAGTCGTCCTATTT

D: NA
size: NA
J: TRBJ1-3
length: 14
V: TRBV20-1
CDR3: CSAEKGGNGNTIYF
DNA: TGCAGTGCAGAAAAGGGGGGAAATGGAAACACCATATATTTT

D: NA
size: many
J: TRBJ1-1
length: 15
V: TRBV4-1
CDR3: CASSQDGGGNTEAFF
DNA: TGCGCCAGCAGCCAAGATGGTGGGGGGAACACTGAAGCTTTCTTT

D: TRBD2
size: many
J: TRBJ2-3
length: 16
V: TRBV7-3
CDR3: CASSPRTSGVTDTQYF
DNA: TGTGCCAGCAGCCCCCGTACTAGCGGCGTCACAGATACGCAGTATTTT

D: NA
size: few
J: TRBJ2-1
length: 17
V: TRBV28
CDR3: CASSLSAGPQPYNEQFF
DNA: TGTGCCAGCAGTTTATCGGCGGGCCCACAACCCTACAATGAGCAGTTCTTC

D: TRBD2
size: NA
J: TRBJ2-2
length: 18
V: TRBV30
CDR3: CAWSADRTSGGNTGELFF
DNA: TGTGCCTGGAGTGCCGACCGGACTAGCGGGGGGAACACCGGTGAGCTGTTCTTT

D: NA
size: many
J: TRBJ2-3
length: 13
V: TRBV5-1
CDR3: CASSLGVRDTQYF
DNA: TGCGCCAGCAGCTTGGGGGTCAGGGATACGCAGTATTTT

D: NA
size: NA
J: TRBJ2-1
length: 13
V: TRBV5-4
CDR3: CASSFTRECEQFF
DNA: TGTGCCAGCAGCTTTACCCGGGAGTGTGAGCAGTTCTTC

D: TRBD2
size: many
J: TRBJ2-1
length: 16
V: TRBV5-6
CDR3: CASSLARGVASNEQFF
DNA: TGTGCCAGCAGCCTAGCCCGGGGGGTAGCATCTAATGAGCAGTTCTTC

D: TRBD1
size: NA
J: TRBJ1-6
length: 14
V: TRBV20-1
CDR3: CSAWTGGFGSPLHF
DNA: TGCAGTGCTTGGACAGGGGGATTTGGGTCACCCCTCCACTTT

D: TRBD1
size: many
J: TRBJ1-2
length: 13
V: TRBV2
CDR3: CANGQGPNYGYTF
DNA: TGTGCCAACGGACAGGGGCCTAACTATGGCTACACCTTC

D: NA
size: many
J: TRBJ2-4
length: 13
V: TRBV6-2/TRBV6-3
CDR3: CASSSGPEGIQYF
DNA: TGTGCCAGCAGTTCGGGTCCCGAGGGCATTCAGTACTTC

D: NA
size: many
J: TRBJ1-2
length: 13
V: TRBV30
CDR3: CAWIGPPDYGYTF
DNA: TGTGCCTGGATAGGCCCCCCCGACTATGGCTACACCTTC

D: NA
size: many
J: TRBJ1-6
length: 14
V: TRBV28
CDR3: CASSGLPGDSPLHF
DNA: TGTGCCAGCTCGGGACTACCCGGGGATTCACCCCTCCACTTT

D: TRBD1
size: many
J: TRBJ1-6
length: 15
V: TRBV9
CDR3: CASSADRSYNSPLHF
DNA: TGTGCCAGCAGCGCGGACAGGTCCTATAATTCACCCCTCCACTTT

D: TRBD2
size: many
J: TRBJ2-5
length: 16
V: TRBV7-8
CDR3: CASSFARAGVQETQYF
DNA: TGTGCCAGCAGCTTTGCCCGAGCGGGGGTACAAGAGACCCAGTACTTC

D: NA
size: many
J: TRBJ1-4
length: 15
V: TRBV28
CDR3: CASSLGAGEAEKLFF
DNA: TGTGCCAGCAGTTTAGGGGCGGGTGAGGCGGAAAAACTGTTTTTT

D: TRBD2
size: many
J: TRBJ2-3
length: 16
V: TRBV9
CDR3: CASSLPRRRGTDTQYF
DNA: TGTGCCAGCAGCCTCCCCCGCAGGCGGGGGACAGATACGCAGTATTTT

D: TRBD1
size: NA
J: TRBJ1-6
length: 15
V: TRBV28
CDR3: CARAGTGDLGSPLHF
DNA: TGTGCCAGAGCCGGGACAGGGGATTTAGGGTCACCCCTCCACTTC

D: NA
size: NA
J: TRBJ2-7
length: 14
V: TRBV20-1
CDR3: CSARDPTTNYEQYF
DNA: TGCAGTGCTAGAGATCCGACAACCAACTACGAGCAGTACTTC

D: NA
size: many
J: TRBJ2-1
length: 16
V: TRBV5-5
CDR3: CASSLRANPGDVEQFF
DNA: TGTGCCAGCAGCTTACGGGCCAACCCCGGGGATGTTGAGCAGTTCTTC

D: NA
size: many
J: TRBJ2-6
length: 18
V: TRBV15
CDR3: CATSRDDMGGSGANVLTF
DNA: TGTGCCACCAGCAGAGATGATATGGGAGGCTCTGGGGCCAACGTCCTGACTTTC

D: NA
size: many
J: TRBJ1-1
length: 13
V: TRBV24-1
CDR3: CATSDSRNTEAFF
DNA: TGTGCCACCAGTGATTCCAGGAACACTGAAGCTTTCTTT

D: NA
size: many
J: TRBJ1-1
length: 14
V: TRBV4-3
CDR3: CASSQVGTNTEAFF
DNA: TGCGCCAGCAGCCAAGTCGGGACGAACACTGAAGCTTTCTTT

D: TRBD1
size: many
J: TRBJ2-7
length: 14
V: TRBV10-3
CDR3: CAISTGTGRYEQYF
DNA: TGTGCCATCAGCACCGGGACAGGCAGATACGAGCAGTACTTC

D: NA
size: many
J: TRBJ1-4
length: 12
V: TRBV4-1
CDR3: CASSRASEKLFF
DNA: TGCGCCAGCAGCCGTGCATCTGAAAAACTGTTTTTT